These 13 T cell receptor beta chains were sequenced from one sample in a study of OX40 agonist ivuxolimab in advanced cancers. Some clones are missing from TCRdb's copy, which holds only in-frame ones; the method was immunoSEQ multiplex PCR. The sample lists around 62,000 clones, approximately 80% occurring once. The sample was CD4+ or CD8+ T cells sorted from blood, taken in a trial of the OX40 agonist ivuxolimab. Receptor source: an adult with an advanced solid tumor such as melanoma, head and neck, liver or kidney cancer.

The chain is built from TRBV4-3 and TRBJ1-1; 9 nucleotides line up with TRBD1. V gave up 1 base and J gave up 6 bases; unmatched junction bases: 0. Germline V CDR1 and CDR2: LGHNA, YSLEER. This CDR3 spans 13 amino acids. CDR3 nucleotide sequence: TGCGCCAGCAGCCAAGGACAGGGGGCTGAAGCTTTCTTT. It encodes CASSQGQGAEAFF.

The chain couples TRBV18 to TRBJ2-5; D is perhaps TRBD1 or TRBD2 (6 bases each). The CDR3 length is 16 residues. Germline CDR1 reads KGHSH; CDR2 reads LQKENI. The V and J ends lost 6 bases and 2 bases respectively, with 19 bases between them. CDR3 sequence (DNA): TGTGCCAGCTCGCCTGGGGGGACATTCTTACAAGAGACCCAGTACTTC. It translates to CASSPGGTFLQETQYF.

The gene calls are TRBV2 and TRBJ2-7; TRBD1 aligns across 8 bases. CDR3 size: 14 residues. The germline V gene encodes CDR1 SNHLY and CDR2 FYNNEI. J lost 2 bases, V lost 7 bases, and 7 bases had no gene match. The CDR3 loop reads CASIGDRRTYEQYF. The CDR3 DNA follows: TGTGCCAGCATAGGGGACAGGAGAACCTACGAGCAGTACTTC. Looking up the rest from reference TRBV2 and TRBJ2-7 gives the full variable domain: EPEVTQTPSHQVTQMGQEVILRCVPISNHLYFYWYRQILGQKVEFLVSFYNNEISEKSEIFDDQFSVERPDGSNFTLKIRSTKLEDSAMYFCASIGDRRTYEQYFGPGTRLTVT.

This clone has ten or more counts. The chain recombines TRBV5-4 with TRBJ2-3; D uncertain. This CDR3 region has 15 residues. V was cut by 2 bases and J by 6 bases, with 16 bases left in between. Germline V gene lookup returns CDR1 SGHNT and CDR2 YYREEE (reference sequence). The CDR3 sequence: CASSFWVGNRDTQYF. Written as DNA, the CDR3 is TGTGCCAGCAGCTTTTGGGTGGGGAATCGGGATACGCAGTATTTT.

This clone was seen a single time. The chain employs TRBV5-1 and TRBJ2-5; 7 bases line up with TRBD2. V dropped 4 bases and J dropped 2; count of bases not matched to a gene: 11. From germline, CDR1 is SGHRS and CDR2 YFSETQ. The length of the CDR3 is 16 residues. CDR3 bases: TGCGCCAGCAGCCCCTATTACAGAGCGGGGCAAGAGACCCAGTACTTC. This sequence encodes CASSPYYRAGQETQYF.

The chain recombines TRBV7-9 with TRBJ1-6, with D perhaps TRBD1 (5 bases). The V end was cut by 4 bases, the J end by 7 bases, with 17 bases between. Germline V gene data show CDR1 as SEHNR and CDR2 as FQNEAQ (reference sequence). The CDR3 contains 16 residues. The CDR3 sequence is CASSSLSPGLNSPLHF. The CDR3 DNA follows: TGTGCCAGCAGCTCCCTCTCACCGGGGCTAAATTCACCCCTCCACTTT. Together with reference TRBV7-9 and TRBJ1-6, the CDR3 gives the full variable domain: DTGVSQNPRHKITKRGQNVTFRCDPISEHNRLYWYRQTLGQGPEFLTYFQNEAQLEKSRLLSDRFSAERPKGSFSTLEIQRTEQGDSAMYLCASSSLSPGLNSPLHFGNGTRLTVT.

The gene calls are TRBV5-4 and TRBJ2-5; tentatively, D is TRBD1 or TRBD2 (5 bases each). Germline lookup yields CDR1 SGHNT and CDR2 YYREEE (reference sequence). This CDR3 has 13 amino acids. V lost 7 bases and J 1 base, leaving 11 bases between the germline ends. The CDR3 is CASGDGLQETQYF. DNA of the CDR3: TGTGCCAGCGGGGACGGGCTCCAAGAGACCCAGTACTTC.

The chain carries TRBV27 and TRBJ2-1, with 12 nucleotides matching TRBD2. The V gene's germline CDR1 is MNHEY and CDR2 SMNVEV (reference sequence). The J segment lost 8 bases and the V segment lost 4 bases, leaving 6 bases of the junction unmatched. The CDR3 runs to 15 residues. CDR3 nucleotides: TGTGCCAGCAGTTGGTCTAGCGGGGGGGCCGATGAGCAGTTCTTC. Protein product: CASSWSSGGADEQFF.

This chain links TRBV28 with TRBJ2-1; 12 bases match TRBD2. The CDR3 extends over 14 amino acids. The junction had 10 bases not matched to a gene; V was cut back by 11 bases and J by 8 bases. Germline assignment: CDR1 MDHEN and CDR2 SYDVKM. The CDR3, as DNA: TGTGCCGGGTCGTCTAGCGGGGGGGCGGATGAGCAGTTCTTC. Its protein is CAGSSSGGADEQFF.

J is TRBJ1-2 and V is TRBV9, with D perhaps matching TRBD1 (5 bases). Germline assignment: CDR1 SGDLS and CDR2 YYNGEE. The CDR3 loop spans 15 amino acids. Trimming took off 0 bases at V and 8 bases at J, with 17 bases between the two ends. The CDR3 protein is CASSVGQSGMWGYTF. DNA of the CDR3: TGTGCCAGCAGCGTAGGACAGTCCGGGATGTGGGGCTACACCTTC.

This chain uses TRBV2 with TRBJ1-5; D unresolved. The germline V and J ends were trimmed by 4 bases and 1 base, with 8 bases remaining between them. CDR1 is SNHLY, CDR2 FYNNEI, per germline. There are 14 residues in the CDR3. The CDR3 here is CASSVQRSNQPQHF. The CDR3 DNA reads TGTGCCAGCAGTGTACAGAGGAGCAATCAGCCCCAGCATTTT.

V and J are TRBV7-9 and TRBJ1-4; D is perhaps TRBD1 (6 bases). V was trimmed by 1 base and J by 3 bases, leaving 6 bases between them. The CDR3 has 14 residues. Germline V lookup: CDR1 SEHNR, CDR2 FQNEAQ (reference sequence). CDR3: CASSLEGANEKLFF. CDR3 sequence (DNA): TGTGCCAGCAGCTTAGAGGGGGCTAATGAAAAACTGTTTTTT.

The CDR3 DNA sequence: TGTGCCAGTAGTAAGGCCGAGAGAGCCAAAAACATTCAGTACTTC. Its protein is CASSKAERAKNIQYF. V gene TRBV19 combines with J gene TRBJ2-4; no firm D call. The CDR3 runs to 15 residues. CDR1 LNHDA and CDR2 SQIVND come from the germline V gene (reference sequence). Trimming shortened V by 4 bases and J by 0 bases, and 10 bases separated the two germline ends. Full variable domain (outside the CDR3, taken from reference TRBV19 and TRBJ2-4): DGGITQSPKYLFRKEGQNVTLSCEQNLNHDAMYWYRQDPGQGLRLIYYSQIVNDFQKGDIAEGYSVSREKKESFPLTVTSAQKNPTAFYLCASSKAERAKNIQYFGAGTRLSVL.